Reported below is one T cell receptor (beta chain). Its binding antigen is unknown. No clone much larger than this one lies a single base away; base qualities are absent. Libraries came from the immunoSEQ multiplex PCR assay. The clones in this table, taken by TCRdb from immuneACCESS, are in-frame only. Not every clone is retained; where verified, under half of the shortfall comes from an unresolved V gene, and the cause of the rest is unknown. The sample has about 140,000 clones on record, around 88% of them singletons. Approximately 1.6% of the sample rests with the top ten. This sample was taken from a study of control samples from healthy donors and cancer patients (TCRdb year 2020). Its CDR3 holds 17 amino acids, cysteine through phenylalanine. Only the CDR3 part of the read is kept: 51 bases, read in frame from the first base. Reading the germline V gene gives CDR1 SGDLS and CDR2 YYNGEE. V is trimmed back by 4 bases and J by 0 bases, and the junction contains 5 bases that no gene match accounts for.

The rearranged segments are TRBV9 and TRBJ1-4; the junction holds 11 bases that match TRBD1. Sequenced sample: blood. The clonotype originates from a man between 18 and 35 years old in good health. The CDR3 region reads CASSKGTGGATNEKLFF. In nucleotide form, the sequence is TGTGCCAGCAGCAAAGGGACAGGGGGAGCAACTAATGAAAAACTGTTTTTT.